These 14 T cell receptor beta chains originate from one sample sequenced in a study of shared clonotypes between healthy human individuals. Naive CD8 cells lacked CD45RO and underwent positive selection for CCR7, leaving out terminally differentiated effector memory CD45RA+ cells. Generated by immunoSEQ multiplex PCR, the TCRdb table keeps only in-frame clones and is missing some. The profile covers about 2.1 million clones, with 85% to 95% appearing a single time and more than 1.5% taken by the ten largest. The sequenced material came from naive CD8+ T cells from PBMCs. Receptor source: a man between 18 and 29 years old in good health. Some clones in this sample may be carry-over from other donors' samples.

This clone was recorded once. The V and J genes are TRBV27 and TRBJ1-4, with D tentatively TRBD1 (6 bases). V lost 3 bases and J 8 bases, leaving 16 bases between the germline ends. Germline CDR1 is MNHEY and CDR2 is SMNVEV (reference sequence). The CDR3 totals 15 residues. This chain's CDR3 is CASSFQGPIPEKLFF. DNA for the CDR3: TGTGCCAGCAGTTTCCAGGGGCCGATACCAGAAAAACTGTTTTTT.

The V and J genes are TRBV27 and TRBJ2-1; no firm D call. Trimming stripped 5 bases from V and 1 base from J, with 3 bases between. Germline CDR1 is MNHEY and CDR2 is SMNVEV (reference sequence). The CDR3 sequence is 12 residues long. The CDR3 nucleotides are TGTGCCAGCAGTGCATCCTACAATGAGCAGTTCTTC. Its translation: CASSASYNEQFF.

This chain uses TRBV13 with TRBJ1-2, with 8 nucleotides matching TRBD1. Losses at the gene ends were 4 bases for V and 5 bases for J; bases not matched to a gene: 9. This CDR3 has 15 amino acids. CDR1 is PRHDT and CDR2 is FYEKMQ in the germline V gene (reference sequence). DNA for the CDR3: TGTGCCAGCAGCTCCCCAGACAGGGGAAGGTATGGCTACACCTTC. Protein: CASSSPDRGRYGYTF. The full variable domain, completed using reference TRBV13 and TRBJ1-2, is AAGVIQSPRHLIKEKRETATLKCYPIPRHDTVYWYQQGPGQDPQFLISFYEKMQSDKGSIPDRFSAQQFSDYHSELNMSSLELGDSALYFCASSSPDRGRYGYTFGSGTRLTVV.

This clone showed up just once. The chain is built from TRBV5-1 and TRBJ2-1; TRBD2 matches 8 bases. The CDR3 length is 14 residues. Trimming took 6 bases from V and 3 from J; bases not matched to a gene: 5. Germline CDR1 is SGHRS and CDR2 is YFSETQ. This chain's CDR3 is CASTGGGYYNEQFF. The CDR3 nucleotides read TGCGCCAGCACGGGAGGGGGATACTACAATGAGCAGTTCTTC. The full variable domain, in which reference TRBV5-1 and TRBJ2-1 provide the parts outside the CDR3, is KAGVTQTPRYLIKTRGQQVTLSCSPISGHRSVSWYQQTPGQGLQFLFEYFSETQRNKGNFPGRFSGRQFSNSRSEMNVSTLELGDSALYLCASTGGGYYNEQFFGPGTRLTVL.

In this sample, this clone turned up once. The chain combines TRBV9 with TRBJ1-6; D is ambiguous. Trimming stripped 7 bases from V and 0 bases from J, with 8 bases between. The CDR3 consists of 14 residues. The germline gives CDR1 SGDLS, CDR2 YYNGEE. CDR3 region: CASQKSSYNSPLHF. In nucleotides, the CDR3 is TGTGCCAGCCAGAAGAGCTCCTATAATTCACCCCTCCACTTT.

V is TRBV27 and J is TRBJ1-5, with D hard to call. CDR3 size: 18 residues. From germline, CDR1 is MNHEY and CDR2 SMNVEV (reference sequence). V was trimmed by 3 bases and J by 0 bases, leaving 18 bases between them. The CDR3 reads CASSLFGGRSYSNQPQHF. The CDR3 DNA is TGTGCCAGCAGTTTGTTTGGCGGCAGATCTTATAGCAATCAGCCCCAGCATTTT.

This chain connects TRBV4-2 to TRBJ2-7; 8 bases fit TRBD2. Germline values: CDR1 LGHNA, CDR2 YNFKEQ. Trimming removed 5 bases from V and 0 bases from J; junction bases left unmatched: 6. There are 15 residues in the CDR3. The chain's CDR3 is CASSFTSGNSYEQYF. The CDR3 nucleotides read TGTGCCAGCAGCTTTACTAGCGGAAACTCCTACGAGCAGTACTTC.

This clone is a singleton in its sample. The rearrangement links TRBV7-9 to TRBJ2-5; D remains unclear. The DNA matches TRBJ2-7 better at its end, which makes the J call doubtful. This CDR3 is 13 amino acids long. CDR1 and CDR2 from the germline V gene are SEHNR and FQNEAQ (reference sequence). This chain's CDR3 is CASSPSSSYEQYF. The DNA for the CDR3 is TGTGCCAGCAGCCCGAGCAGCTCCTACGAGCAGTACTTC.

V is TRBV4-3 and J is TRBJ1-1; D is unresolved. The CDR3 covers 15 residues. V dropped 1 base and J dropped 5 bases, with 14 bases sitting between them. Germline V gives CDR1 LGHNA, CDR2 YSLEER. Written as DNA, the CDR3 is TGCGCCAGCAGCCAAGTCCCGGGGAGGTGGACTGAAGCTTTCTTT. This sequence encodes CASSQVPGRWTEAFF.

The J gene is TRBJ2-3, the V gene TRBV29-1; possibly TRBD1 for D (6 bases). Germline CDR1 SQVTM, CDR2 ANQGSEA. The CDR3 runs 14 residues. Trimming pared 4 bases from V and 3 bases from J, leaving 14 bases between. This CDR3 is CSVAGAYNTDTQYF. CDR3 coding DNA: TGCAGCGTTGCAGGGGCCTACAATACAGATACGCAGTATTTT.

This chain uses TRBV21-1 with TRBJ2-7; no check of the table's D call, TRBD1, against the DNA was made. TRBV21-1 is a known pseudogene. The length of the CDR3 is 16 residues. The CDR3 is CASTSKAAGGPSEQYF. DNA for the CDR3: TGTGCCAGCACCTCAAAGGCGGCAGGGGGACCCTCCGAGCAGTACTTC.

The rearrangement joins TRBV29-1 to TRBJ2-5; TRBD1 agrees at 10 bases. V shed 7 bases, J shed 11 bases, and the junction held 7 bases outside the gene matches. This CDR3 has 11 amino acids. CDR1 and CDR2 (germline): SQVTM, ANQGSEA. The CDR3 region is CSGQGAQGQYF. DNA for the CDR3: TGCAGCGGACAGGGGGCGCAGGGGCAGTACTTC.

The chain is built from TRBV5-6 and TRBJ2-7; 12 bases align to TRBD2. This CDR3 spans 15 amino acids. J was trimmed by 6 bases and V by 4 bases; bases with no gene match: 8. Germline loops: CDR1 SGHDT, CDR2 YYEEEE. Here the CDR3 reads CASSALAGGYGEQYF. The DNA for the CDR3 is TGTGCCAGCAGCGCACTAGCGGGAGGATATGGCGAGCAGTACTTC.

The chain uses TRBV6-5 and TRBJ1-2; 7 bases match TRBD1. Germline trimming cut 2 bases from V and 7 bases from J; bases unmatched to any gene: 10. The CDR3 runs to 15 residues. Germline loops: CDR1 MNHEY, CDR2 SVGAGI. The CDR3 coding sequence is TGTGCCAGCAGTTACGCCGAGGGGGCAGGGTCTGGCTACACCTTC. Its translation: CASSYAEGAGSGYTF.